The clone carrying this T cell receptor beta chain is deemed hyperexpanded. The antigen remains unidentified. TCR libraries were prepared from approximately 15 ng of total RNA with the QIAseq Immune Repertoire TCR panel. One entry per CDR3 protein results from TCRdb running MiXCR on the reads. In all, the sample yields 57 distinct CDR3 sequences. From live CD3+CD8+TCRalphabeta+ cells, four PD-1 and/or TIGIT subsets were sorted. This sample stems from a study of circulating CD8 cells and anti-PD-1 response in melanoma. Study at large: Nivolumab was given intravenously at 3 mg/kg every 2 weeks. Complete or partial response defined responders; stable or progressive disease, non-responders.

Study-level points and caveats: Previously treated and treatment-naive patients were pooled together.

The sequence was collected from a human donor with melanoma. The specimen comprised CD8+ T cells from PBMCs, sampled at baseline or after one month of anti-PD-1 therapy (not recorded which).

CDR3 DNA sequence: TGTGCCAGCAGGGATCCGACTGTTTACGAGCAGTACTTC. It specifies CASRDPTVYEQYF. The J gene is TRBJ2-7, the V gene TRBV25-1, with D uncertain. The V end was cut by 6 bases, the J end by 4 bases, with 13 bases between. This CDR3 contains 13 residues. Germline V lookup: CDR1 MGHDK, CDR2 SYGVNS.